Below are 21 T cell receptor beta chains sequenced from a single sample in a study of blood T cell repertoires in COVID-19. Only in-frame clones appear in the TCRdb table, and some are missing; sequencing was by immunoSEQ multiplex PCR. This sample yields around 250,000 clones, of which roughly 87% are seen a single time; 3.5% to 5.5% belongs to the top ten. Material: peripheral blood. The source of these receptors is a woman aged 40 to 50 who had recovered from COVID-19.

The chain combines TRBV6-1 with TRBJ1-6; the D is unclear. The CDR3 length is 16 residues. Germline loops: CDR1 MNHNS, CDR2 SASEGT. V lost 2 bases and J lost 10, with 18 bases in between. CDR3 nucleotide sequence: TGTGCCAGCAGTGAAAAGGAAGAAGGGTGGAGGTCACCCCTCCACTTT. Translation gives CASSEKEEGWRSPLHF.

The CDR3, as DNA: TGTGCCAGCAGCTTGGGGCCAGGGGTAAGCTCTGGGGCCAACGTCCTGACTTTC. This encodes CASSLGPGVSSGANVLTF. This chain connects TRBV5-4 to TRBJ2-6; D is possibly TRBD1 (6 bases). Germline V lookup: CDR1 SGHNT, CDR2 YYREEE (reference sequence). The CDR3 covers 18 residues. V was trimmed by 0 bases and J by 0 bases, leaving 13 bases between them.

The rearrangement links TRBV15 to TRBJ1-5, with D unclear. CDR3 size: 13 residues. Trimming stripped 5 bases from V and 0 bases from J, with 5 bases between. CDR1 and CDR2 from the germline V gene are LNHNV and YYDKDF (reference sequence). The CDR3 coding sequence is TGTGCCACCAGCGTCTATAGCAATCAGCCCCAGCATTTT. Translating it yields CATSVYSNQPQHF.

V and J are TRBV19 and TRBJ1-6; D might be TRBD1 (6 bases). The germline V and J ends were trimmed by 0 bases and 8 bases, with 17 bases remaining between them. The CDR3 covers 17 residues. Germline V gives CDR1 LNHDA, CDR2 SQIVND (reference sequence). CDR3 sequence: CASSIDRGASVDSPLHF. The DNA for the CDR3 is TGTGCCAGTAGTATAGATCGGGGGGCGTCCGTTGATTCACCCCTCCACTTT.

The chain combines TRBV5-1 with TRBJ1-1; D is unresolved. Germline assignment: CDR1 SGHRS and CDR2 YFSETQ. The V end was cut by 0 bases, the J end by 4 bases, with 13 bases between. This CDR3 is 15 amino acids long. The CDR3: CASSLAVSEGTEAFF. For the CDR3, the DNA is TGCGCCAGCAGCTTGGCGGTTTCGGAGGGCACTGAAGCTTTCTTT.

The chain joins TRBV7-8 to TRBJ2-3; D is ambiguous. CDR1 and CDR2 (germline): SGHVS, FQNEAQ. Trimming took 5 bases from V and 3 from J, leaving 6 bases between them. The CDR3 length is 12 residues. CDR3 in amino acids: CASSPQTDTQYF. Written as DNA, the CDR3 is TGTGCCAGCAGCCCCCAAACAGATACGCAGTATTTT.

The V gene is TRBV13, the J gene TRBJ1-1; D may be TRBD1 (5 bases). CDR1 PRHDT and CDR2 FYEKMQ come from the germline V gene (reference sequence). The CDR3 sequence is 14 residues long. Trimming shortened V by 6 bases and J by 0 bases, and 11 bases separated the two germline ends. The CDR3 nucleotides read TGTGCCAGCAGTCGCGGACAAGTGAACACTGAAGCTTTCTTT. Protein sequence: CASSRGQVNTEAFF.

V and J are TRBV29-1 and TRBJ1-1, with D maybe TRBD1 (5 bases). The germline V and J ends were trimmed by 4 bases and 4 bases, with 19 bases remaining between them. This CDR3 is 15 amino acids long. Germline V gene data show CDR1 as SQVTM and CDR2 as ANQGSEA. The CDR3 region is CSVVPPVAGGTEAFF. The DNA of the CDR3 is TGCAGCGTTGTTCCTCCTGTGGCGGGGGGCACTGAAGCTTTCTTT.

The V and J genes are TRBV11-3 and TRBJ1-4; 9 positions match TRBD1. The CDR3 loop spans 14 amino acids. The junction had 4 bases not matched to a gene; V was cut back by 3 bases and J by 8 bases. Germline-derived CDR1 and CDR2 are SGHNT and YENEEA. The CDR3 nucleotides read TGTGCCAGCAGCTTGGGACAGGGAGACGAAAAACTGTTTTTT. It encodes CASSLGQGDEKLFF.

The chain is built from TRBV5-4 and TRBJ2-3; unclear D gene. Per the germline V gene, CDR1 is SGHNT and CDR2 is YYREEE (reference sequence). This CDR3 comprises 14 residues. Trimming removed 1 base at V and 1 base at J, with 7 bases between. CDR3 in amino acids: CASSLMSGTDTQYF. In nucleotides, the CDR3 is TGTGCCAGCAGCTTGATGAGCGGCACAGATACGCAGTATTTT.

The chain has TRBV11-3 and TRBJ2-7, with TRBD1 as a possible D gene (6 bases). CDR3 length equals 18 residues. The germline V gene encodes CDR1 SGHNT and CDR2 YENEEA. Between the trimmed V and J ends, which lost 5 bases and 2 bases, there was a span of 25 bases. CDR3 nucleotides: TGTGCCAGCAGCAACCCAACCCGGTCGTGGGGGACAACCTACGAGCAGTACTTC. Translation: CASSNPTRSWGTTYEQYF.

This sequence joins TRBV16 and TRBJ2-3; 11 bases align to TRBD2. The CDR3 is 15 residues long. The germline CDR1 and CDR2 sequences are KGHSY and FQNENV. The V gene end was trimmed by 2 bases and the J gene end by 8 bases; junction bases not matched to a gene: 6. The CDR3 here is CASSQELAGGSTQYF. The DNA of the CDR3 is TGTGCCAGCAGCCAAGAGCTAGCGGGAGGATCTACGCAGTATTTT.

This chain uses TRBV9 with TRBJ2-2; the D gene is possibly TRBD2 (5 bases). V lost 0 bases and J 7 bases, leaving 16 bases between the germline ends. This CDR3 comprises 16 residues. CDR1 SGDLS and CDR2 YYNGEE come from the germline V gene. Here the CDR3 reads CASSVEGRGDVGELFF. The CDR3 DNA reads TGTGCCAGCAGCGTAGAAGGGAGAGGAGACGTCGGGGAGCTGTTTTTT.

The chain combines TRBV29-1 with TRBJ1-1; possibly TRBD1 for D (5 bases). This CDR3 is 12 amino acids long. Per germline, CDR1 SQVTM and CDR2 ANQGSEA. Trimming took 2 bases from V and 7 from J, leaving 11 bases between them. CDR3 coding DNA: TGCAGCGTTGAACAGGTAGGGGTTGAAGCTTTCTTT. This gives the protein CSVEQVGVEAFF.

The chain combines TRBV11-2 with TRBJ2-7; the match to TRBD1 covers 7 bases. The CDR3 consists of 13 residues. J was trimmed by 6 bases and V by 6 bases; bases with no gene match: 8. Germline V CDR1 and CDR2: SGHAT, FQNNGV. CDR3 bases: TGTGCCAGCAGTTTAAGACAGGGTTCCGAGCAGTACGTC. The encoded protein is CASSLRQGSEQYV.

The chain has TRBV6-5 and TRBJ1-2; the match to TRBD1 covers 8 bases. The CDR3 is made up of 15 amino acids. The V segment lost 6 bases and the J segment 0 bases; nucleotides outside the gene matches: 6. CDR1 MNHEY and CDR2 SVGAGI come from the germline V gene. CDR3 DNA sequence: TGTGCCAGCAGGGATCAGGGGGCTTCTAACTATGGCTACACCTTC. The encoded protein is CASRDQGASNYGYTF.

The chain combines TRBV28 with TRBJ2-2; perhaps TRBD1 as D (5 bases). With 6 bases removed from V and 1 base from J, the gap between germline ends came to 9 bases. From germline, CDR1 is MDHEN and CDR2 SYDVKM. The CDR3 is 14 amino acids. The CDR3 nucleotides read TGTGCCAGCAGCCTAGGACAGAACACCGGGGAGCTGTTTTTT. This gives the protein CASSLGQNTGELFF.

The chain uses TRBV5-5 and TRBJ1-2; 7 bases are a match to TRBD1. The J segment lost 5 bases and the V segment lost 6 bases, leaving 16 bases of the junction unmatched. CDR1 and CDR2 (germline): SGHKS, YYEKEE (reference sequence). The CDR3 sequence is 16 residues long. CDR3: CASNFATRDSPYGYTF. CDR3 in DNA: TGTGCCAGCAACTTTGCCACTCGGGACAGCCCATATGGCTACACCTTC.

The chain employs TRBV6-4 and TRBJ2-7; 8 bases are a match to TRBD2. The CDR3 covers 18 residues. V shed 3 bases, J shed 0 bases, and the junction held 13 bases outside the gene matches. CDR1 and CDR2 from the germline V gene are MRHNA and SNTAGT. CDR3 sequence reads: CASSEGLAGGLNSYEQYF. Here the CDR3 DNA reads TGTGCCAGCAGTGAGGGCTTGGCGGGGGGACTCAACTCCTACGAGCAGTACTTC.

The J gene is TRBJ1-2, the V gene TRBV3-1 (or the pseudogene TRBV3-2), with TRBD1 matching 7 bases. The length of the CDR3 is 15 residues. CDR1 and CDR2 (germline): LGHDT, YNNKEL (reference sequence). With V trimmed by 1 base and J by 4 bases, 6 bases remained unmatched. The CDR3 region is CASSQGAGQLYGYTF. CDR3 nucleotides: TGTGCCAGCAGCCAAGGGGCGGGACAGCTCTATGGCTACACCTTC.

The CDR3 loop is CASVVRQGAMGTEAFF. In nucleotides, the CDR3 is TGTGCCAGCGTTGTAAGACAGGGGGCTATGGGCACTGAAGCTTTCTTT. The V call is TRBV2, the J call TRBJ1-1, with 10 bases matching TRBD1. The CDR3 totals 16 residues. V dropped 8 bases and J dropped 4; count of bases not matched to a gene: 13. Germline V lookup: CDR1 SNHLY, CDR2 FYNNEI.